This section outlines one TCR beta chain sequence together with its context. A read error may produce the germline difference seen at one junction end. This specimen comes from a study of T cells in Graves' hyperthyroidism and ophthalmopathy. From RNA transcripts, TCR beta CDR3 regions were amplified. HTBI primers were the set used in a first-round RT-PCR of the TCR CDR3. One entry per CDR3 protein results from TCRdb running MiXCR on the multiplex PCR reads. Of about half a million distinct CDR3 sequences in the sample, roughly a sixth were seen once. The CDR3 runs 15 residues. Germline CDR1 is SEHNR and CDR2 is FQNEAQ (reference sequence).

The sequencing sample was made of blood. This clonotype was sampled from a woman in her thirties with Graves' ophthalmopathy. This chain joins TRBV7-9 and TRBJ2-1; 9 positions agree with TRBD1. CDR3 protein: CASRLGDRAYNEQFF. CDR3 in DNA: TGTGCCAGCAGATTAGGGGACAGGGCCTACAATGAGCAGTTCTTC.